This TCR beta chain derives from a study of T cell changes during pregnancy in multiple sclerosis. The germline V and J ends were trimmed by 0 bases and 3 bases, with 6 bases remaining between them. CDR1 and CDR2 (germline): MNHEY, SMNVEV (reference sequence). CDR3 length: 13 amino acids. Some clones are missing from TCRdb's copy, which holds only in-frame ones; the method was immunoSEQ multiplex PCR. The data contain approximately 30,000 clones, around 90% of them singletons. This sequence was found in a female donor with multiple sclerosis, enrolled in a pregnancy study. The chain recombines TRBV27 with TRBJ2-7; D unclear. This specimen consisted of CD8+ T cells from peripheral blood mononuclear cells, obtained in the first trimester of pregnancy. CDR3 loop: CASSLSLFYEQYF. CDR3 nucleotide sequence: TGTGCCAGCAGTTTATCCTTGTTCTACGAGCAGTACTTC.